This T cell receptor (beta chain) originates from a study of blood T cell repertoires in COVID-19 (dated by TCRdb to the early 2020s). As for the study more broadly: The collaborator samples originated in the United States, Italy and Spain and spanned the acute and convalescent phases of COVID-19. The prospective study material was composed of cDNA or gDNA derived from T cells, B-cell-depleted T cells, or PBMCs. Subjects who had been exposed to COVID-19, were actively infected with it, or had recovered from it provided the deeply sampled blood TCRbeta repertoires that made up the dataset. The repertoires were released in a freely available public database intended as a resource for research on the immune response to SARS-CoV-2. Samples were obtained from the ongoing ImmuneRACE study (first 160 participants) and from about 1,300 subjects provided by 6 global collaborators. The sample metadata nearly always contained a de-identified subject ID, COVID-19 status, age in years and sex. Where available, HLA class I and class II types were taken from metadata supplied by the sample provider and were not determined by assay-based typing.

On this clone itself: Its target antigen remains unknown. Per-base quality was not reported, and no clone a single base away is much larger than it.

Overall study outcomes, separate from this receptor: How much clinical and demographic metadata was included differed by source and by participant, and the metadata was provided uncurated.

TCRbeta CDR3 regions were amplified from genomic DNA using the immunoSEQ Assay, a bias-controlled multiplex PCR. The authors processed their data as follows. Nucleated cell counts per sample were estimated from amplification of reference gene primers within the assay. Sequence reads were collapsed and filtered to measure the absolute abundance of every unique TCRbeta CDR3 rearrangement. For each sample, productive Simpson clonality was calculated as the square root of Simpson's diversity index across productive rearrangements. Drawn from immuneACCESS, this table holds only the in-frame rearrangements with V and J called that TCRdb kept. Clones are partly lost; checked studies trace under half to an unresolved V gene and leave the rest unexplained. Clone size and the V and J calls come from that table; the DNA yielded D and trimming. The sample records fewer than 300,000 clones, 75% to 90% of which are singletons. Jointly, the top ten make up just under 6.5% of the sample.

At one collaborating source in Seattle, patients were enrolled during active infection and were followed longitudinally through the course of disease. The collaborating institutions used their own protocols to collect whole blood in K2EDTA tubes. Collaborator samples were shipped for TCRbeta analysis as frozen whole blood, isolated PBMCs, or DNA extracted from either sample type. V is cut by 5 bases and J by 6 bases, and the space between the germline ends is 13 bases. The cysteine opens and the phenylalanine closes a CDR3 of 14 amino acids. The read is trimmed to its CDR3 DNA, 42 bases read in frame from base 1. Per the germline V gene, MGHDK is the CDR1 and SYGVNS is the CDR2.

The specimen was peripheral blood. This sequence uses TRBV25-1 and TRBJ2-2; possibly the D gene is TRBD1, per 6 matching bases. The source is a woman between 50 and 59 years old with COVID-19, enrolled during active disease. The DNA reads as follows: TGTGCCAGCAGTATCAGGGACATCCCCGGGGAGCTGTTTTTT. Translated, this is CASSIRDIPGELFF.